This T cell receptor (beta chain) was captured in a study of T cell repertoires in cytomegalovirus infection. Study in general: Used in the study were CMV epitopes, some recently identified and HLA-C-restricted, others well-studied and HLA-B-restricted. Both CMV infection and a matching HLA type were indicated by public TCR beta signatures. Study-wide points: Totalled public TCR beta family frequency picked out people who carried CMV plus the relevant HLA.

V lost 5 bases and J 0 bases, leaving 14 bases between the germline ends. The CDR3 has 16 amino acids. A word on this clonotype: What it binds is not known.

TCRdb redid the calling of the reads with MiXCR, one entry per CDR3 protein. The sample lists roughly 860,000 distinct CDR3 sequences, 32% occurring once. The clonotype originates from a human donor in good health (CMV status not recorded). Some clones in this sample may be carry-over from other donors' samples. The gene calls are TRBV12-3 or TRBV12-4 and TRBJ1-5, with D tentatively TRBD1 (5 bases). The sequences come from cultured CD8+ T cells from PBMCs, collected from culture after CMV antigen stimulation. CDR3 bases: TGTGCCAGCAGTCCCCGAGGGGAGTTTAGCAATCAGCCCCAGCATTTT. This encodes CASSPRGEFSNQPQHF.